The rows below give T cell receptor beta chains drawn from one sample of a study of OX40 agonist ivuxolimab in advanced cancers. Produced via immunoSEQ multiplex PCR; TCRdb's table is partial and in-frame only. The table shows 45,000 to 75,000 clones, with roughly four fifths occurring only once. The sample here was CD4+ or CD8+ T cells sorted from blood, taken in a trial of the OX40 agonist ivuxolimab. The receptors come from an adult with an advanced solid tumor such as melanoma, head and neck, liver or kidney cancer. Both conserved end residues are part of each CDR3. Each record gives: CDR3 protein, CDR3 DNA, D gene, J gene, V gene, clone size. The D gene is left open where the match is weak. Expanded clones are given a class, and other clones once, few, many or no size at all.

CDR3aa: CASSLRGSQGTANYGYTF
CDR3nt: TGTGCCAGCAGCTTAAGAGGGAGTCAGGGGACCGCTAACTATGGCTACACCTTC
d_gene: NA
j_gene: TRBJ1-2
v_gene: TRBV7-2
abundance: NA

CDR3aa: CASSLGDGFNQPQHF
CDR3nt: TGTGCCAGCAGCTTAGGGGACGGCTTCAATCAGCCCCAGCATTTT
d_gene: NA
j_gene: TRBJ1-5
v_gene: TRBV7-9
abundance: NA

CDR3aa: CASSQERAPARQYF
CDR3nt: TGCGCCAGCAGCCAAGAACGGGCCCCCGCCCGGCAGTACTTC
d_gene: NA
j_gene: TRBJ2-7
v_gene: TRBV4-1
abundance: NA

CDR3aa: CSVGQGRIYGYTF
CDR3nt: TGCAGCGTCGGACAGGGGCGGATCTATGGCTACACCTTC
d_gene: TRBD1
j_gene: TRBJ1-2
v_gene: TRBV29-1
abundance: NA

CDR3aa: CASSPHWRSYEQYF
CDR3nt: TGTGCCAGCAGTCCTCATTGGCGGAGTTACGAGCAGTACTTC
d_gene: NA
j_gene: TRBJ2-7
v_gene: TRBV27
abundance: NA

CDR3aa: CASSFGTVSIQYF
CDR3nt: TGTGCCAGCAGCTTCGGGACGGTGAGCATTCAGTACTTC
d_gene: NA
j_gene: TRBJ2-4
v_gene: TRBV14
abundance: once

CDR3aa: CASTTGYQETQYF
CDR3nt: TGTGCCAGCACGACGGGCTACCAAGAGACCCAGTACTTC
d_gene: NA
j_gene: TRBJ2-5
v_gene: TRBV7-9
abundance: NA

CDR3aa: CASSAGFNSPLHF
CDR3nt: TGTGCCAGCAGCGCAGGGTTTAATTCACCCCTCCACTTT
d_gene: NA
j_gene: TRBJ1-6
v_gene: TRBV7-3
abundance: NA

CDR3aa: CASSSPLQFSGNTIYF
CDR3nt: TGTGCCAGCAGTTCCCCCCTCCAATTTTCTGGAAACACCATATATTTT
d_gene: NA
j_gene: TRBJ1-3
v_gene: TRBV28
abundance: NA

CDR3aa: CASSVMALNNEQFF
CDR3nt: TGTGCCAGCAGCGTTATGGCTCTAAACAATGAGCAGTTCTTC
d_gene: NA
j_gene: TRBJ2-1
v_gene: TRBV9
abundance: NA

CDR3aa: CASSKAGTGGYGYTF
CDR3nt: TGTGCCAGCAGCAAAGCCGGGACAGGGGGCTATGGCTACACCTTC
d_gene: TRBD1
j_gene: TRBJ1-2
v_gene: TRBV5-6
abundance: NA

CDR3aa: CASSQDLQATYGYTF
CDR3nt: TGTGCCAGCAGCCAAGACTTACAGGCGACCTATGGCTACACCTTC
d_gene: NA
j_gene: TRBJ1-2
v_gene: TRBV14
abundance: few

CDR3aa: CASSETEIAKNIQYF
CDR3nt: TGTGCCAGCAGCGAAACAGAAATAGCCAAAAACATTCAGTACTTC
d_gene: NA
j_gene: TRBJ2-4
v_gene: TRBV2
abundance: once

CDR3aa: CASSPRAASTDTQYF
CDR3nt: TGTGCCAGCTCACCAAGGGCGGCTAGCACAGATACGCAGTATTTT
d_gene: NA
j_gene: TRBJ2-3
v_gene: TRBV18
abundance: NA

CDR3aa: CASSLEQGTAFF
CDR3nt: TGCGCCAGCAGCTTGGAGCAAGGGACAGCTTTCTTT
d_gene: NA
j_gene: TRBJ1-1
v_gene: TRBV5-1
abundance: NA

CDR3aa: CASSPSGAHTEAFF
CDR3nt: TGTGCCAGCAGCCCCTCCGGGGCCCACACTGAAGCTTTCTTT
d_gene: NA
j_gene: TRBJ1-1
v_gene: TRBV7-3
abundance: NA

CDR3aa: CASSLRDNSAFF
CDR3nt: TGTGCCAGCAGCCTCCGGGACAACTCGGCTTTCTTT
d_gene: NA
j_gene: TRBJ1-1
v_gene: TRBV7-9
abundance: NA

CDR3aa: CASSRTGGQGAEETQYF
CDR3nt: TGTGCCAGCAGCAGGACCGGGGGGCAGGGGGCGGAGGAGACCCAGTACTTC
d_gene: NA
j_gene: TRBJ2-5
v_gene: TRBV11-2
abundance: NA

CDR3aa: CASSFSLMGGDTGELFF
CDR3nt: TGTGCCAGCAGCTTTTCCTTAATGGGGGGCGACACCGGGGAGCTGTTTTTT
d_gene: NA
j_gene: TRBJ2-2
v_gene: TRBV5-6
abundance: NA

CDR3aa: CAWSVQENSPLHF
CDR3nt: TGTGCCTGGAGTGTTCAGGAGAATTCACCCCTCCACTTT
d_gene: NA
j_gene: TRBJ1-6
v_gene: TRBV30
abundance: NA

CDR3aa: CASSLIVETGELFF
CDR3nt: TGTGCCAGCAGCTTAATAGTCGAAACCGGGGAGCTGTTTTTT
d_gene: NA
j_gene: TRBJ2-2
v_gene: TRBV7-2
abundance: NA

CDR3aa: CASSPGTTQETQYF
CDR3nt: TGCGCCAGCAGCCCCGGGACTACCCAAGAGACCCAGTACTTC
d_gene: TRBD2
j_gene: TRBJ2-5
v_gene: TRBV5-1
abundance: NA

CDR3aa: CASSDFGQGTNTEAFF
CDR3nt: TGTGCCAGCAGCGACTTCGGACAGGGGACGAACACTGAAGCTTTCTTT
d_gene: TRBD1
j_gene: TRBJ1-1
v_gene: TRBV7-9
abundance: few

CDR3aa: CASSVTEHTEAFF
CDR3nt: TGCGCCAGCAGTGTAACGGAACACACTGAAGCTTTCTTT
d_gene: NA
j_gene: TRBJ1-1
v_gene: TRBV4-3
abundance: NA

CDR3aa: CASSYAGTVGYTF
CDR3nt: TGTGCCAGTAGTTACGCCGGGACCGTAGGCTACACCTTC
d_gene: NA
j_gene: TRBJ1-2
v_gene: TRBV19
abundance: NA

CDR3aa: CASSEIGDNSEEQYF
CDR3nt: TGTGCCAGCAGTGAAATTGGGGACAACTCGGAGGAGCAGTACTTC
d_gene: NA
j_gene: TRBJ2-7
v_gene: TRBV6-1
abundance: few

CDR3aa: CASSSSGRNTGELFF
CDR3nt: TGTGCCAGCAGTTCCTCTGGACGGAACACCGGGGAGCTGTTTTTT
d_gene: NA
j_gene: TRBJ2-2
v_gene: TRBV5-4
abundance: few

CDR3aa: CASSGSWTANTEAFF
CDR3nt: TGTGCCAGCAGTGGTTCGTGGACGGCGAACACTGAAGCTTTCTTT
d_gene: NA
j_gene: TRBJ1-1
v_gene: TRBV6-1
abundance: NA

CDR3aa: CASTLTGQGRETQYF
CDR3nt: TGTGCCAGTACCTTAACAGGACAGGGGAGGGAGACCCAGTACTTC
d_gene: TRBD1
j_gene: TRBJ2-5
v_gene: TRBV19
abundance: once

CDR3aa: CASSLQIRNTEAFF
CDR3nt: TGTGCCAGTAGTCTCCAGATACGGAACACTGAAGCTTTCTTT
d_gene: NA
j_gene: TRBJ1-1
v_gene: TRBV19
abundance: NA

CDR3aa: CASSEAIYSTDTQYF
CDR3nt: TGTGCCAGCAGTGAAGCCATCTACAGCACAGATACGCAGTATTTT
d_gene: NA
j_gene: TRBJ2-3
v_gene: TRBV2
abundance: NA

CDR3aa: CASKKVNYGYTF
CDR3nt: TGTGCCAGCAAAAAAGTTAACTATGGCTACACCTTC
d_gene: NA
j_gene: TRBJ1-2
v_gene: TRBV6-5
abundance: NA

CDR3aa: CASSPPGTGGPDTQYF
CDR3nt: TGTGCCAGTAGTCCCCCAGGGACAGGGGGCCCCGATACGCAGTATTTT
d_gene: TRBD1
j_gene: TRBJ2-3
v_gene: TRBV19
abundance: NA

CDR3aa: CASSLPGPTRQKAFF
CDR3nt: TGTGCCAGCAGCCTACCCGGACCCACCAGGCAAAAAGCTTTCTTT
d_gene: NA
j_gene: TRBJ1-1
v_gene: TRBV11-3
abundance: NA

CDR3aa: CASSDGRPLLYLQAFF
CDR3nt: TGTGCCAGCAGTGACGGACGGCCCCTTCTTTATTTACAAGCTTTCTTT
d_gene: NA
j_gene: TRBJ1-1
v_gene: TRBV6-1
abundance: NA

CDR3aa: CAWRLGQSNQPQHF
CDR3nt: TGTGCCTGGAGGCTTGGACAGAGCAATCAGCCCCAGCATTTT
d_gene: NA
j_gene: TRBJ1-5
v_gene: TRBV30
abundance: NA

CDR3aa: CASSTFKNTEAFF
CDR3nt: TGTGCCAGCAGTACATTTAAGAACACTGAAGCTTTCTTT
d_gene: NA
j_gene: TRBJ1-1
v_gene: TRBV6-1
abundance: NA

CDR3aa: CASSSSPEGDNVLNEQFF
CDR3nt: TGTGCCAGCAGCTCATCCCCCGAGGGGGATAATGTGTTGAATGAGCAGTTCTTC
d_gene: NA
j_gene: TRBJ2-1
v_gene: TRBV9
abundance: NA